This paragraph reports one T cell receptor (beta chain). Its antigen is not identified. This sample stems from a study of CD8 T cells in ankylosing spondylitis. The study's findings and limits: Peripheral blood samples showed relatively rare disease-linked clones, and these clones were CD8+. Characteristic, it appeared, of ankylosing spondylitis blood was a TCR beta motif of eight or nine highly homologous variants. In ankylosing spondylitis patients, matched synovial fluid reportedly showed significant enrichment of disease-linked clones. Some of the motif variants had earlier been found in reactive arthritis patients' fluid and blood.

For TCR beta, libraries came from quantitative 5'-RACE with molecular barcodes. TCRdb re-called the 5' RACE reads with MiXCR, one entry per CDR3 protein. The sample shows 700,000 to 1,000,000 distinct CDR3 sequences, approximately 12% of them seen only once. This CDR3 comprises 13 residues. Germline CDR1 reads MDHEN; CDR2 reads SYDVKM. V was trimmed by 7 bases and J by 2 bases, leaving 11 bases between them. The material sequenced was blood, either unsorted or a sorted T cell fraction (not recorded which). The receptor was isolated from a male donor with ankylosing spondylitis. The chain links TRBV28 to TRBJ2-5; D is unresolved. The CDR3 coding sequence is TGTGCCAGCACTATTCCCCTTCAAGAGACCCAGTACTTC. It is translated as CASTIPLQETQYF.